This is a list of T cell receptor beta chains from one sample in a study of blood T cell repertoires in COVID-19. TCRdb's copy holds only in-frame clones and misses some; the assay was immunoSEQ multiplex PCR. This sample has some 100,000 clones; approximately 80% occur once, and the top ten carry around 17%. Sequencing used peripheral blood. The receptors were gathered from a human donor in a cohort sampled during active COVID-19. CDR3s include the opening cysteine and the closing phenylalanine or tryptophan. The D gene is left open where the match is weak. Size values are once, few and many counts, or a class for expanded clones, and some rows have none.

cdr3_nt: TGTGCCAGCAGTGACCGGGACAGGGTATGGTACTCGGATGGCTACACCTTC
cdr3_aa: CASSDRDRVWYSDGYTF
clone_size: .
j_call: TRBJ1-2
v_call: TRBV6-1
d_call: TRBD1

cdr3_nt: TGTGCCAGCAGTCAGGGACAGGGAATCTACGAGCAGTACTTC
cdr3_aa: CASSQGQGIYEQYF
clone_size: .
j_call: TRBJ2-7
v_call: TRBV6-5
d_call: TRBD1

cdr3_nt: TGTGCCAGCTCACTCCAGAACAATGAGCAGTTCTTC
cdr3_aa: CASSLQNNEQFF
clone_size: .
j_call: TRBJ2-1
v_call: TRBV18
d_call: .

cdr3_nt: TGTGCCAGCAGCAAGACTAGCGGGGGGACGGAGACCCAGTACTTC
cdr3_aa: CASSKTSGGTETQYF
clone_size: .
j_call: TRBJ2-5
v_call: TRBV7-2
d_call: TRBD2

cdr3_nt: TGTGCCTGGGGGAGGACAGGGGGAAGCACAGATACGCAGTATTTT
cdr3_aa: CAWGRTGGSTDTQYF
clone_size: .
j_call: TRBJ2-3
v_call: TRBV30
d_call: TRBD1

cdr3_nt: TGCGCCAGCGCTCGGGACAGGTACGAGCAGTACTTC
cdr3_aa: CASARDRYEQYF
clone_size: .
j_call: TRBJ2-7
v_call: TRBV10-2
d_call: TRBD1

cdr3_nt: TGTGCCAGCAGCCAAGCAGGGCGGCTTGGGGAGCAGTACTTC
cdr3_aa: CASSQAGRLGEQYF
clone_size: .
j_call: TRBJ2-7
v_call: TRBV14
d_call: .

cdr3_nt: TGTGCCAGCAGCTTAGAAGGACAGGCGGTTAGCAATCAGCCCCAGCATTTT
cdr3_aa: CASSLEGQAVSNQPQHF
clone_size: .
j_call: TRBJ1-5
v_call: TRBV11-2
d_call: TRBD1

cdr3_nt: TGTGCCAGCAGTGCCCTTGGGACAGGAAATGGCTACACCTTC
cdr3_aa: CASSALGTGNGYTF
clone_size: few
j_call: TRBJ1-2
v_call: TRBV2
d_call: TRBD1

cdr3_nt: TGTGCCAGCAGCTCGGACAGGGGGCTACGCAATGAGCAGTTCTTC
cdr3_aa: CASSSDRGLRNEQFF
clone_size: .
j_call: TRBJ2-1
v_call: TRBV7-8
d_call: TRBD1

cdr3_nt: TGTGCCAGTAGTATGGAGAGCCTAGCGGGGGGCCGGAATACGCAGTATTTT
cdr3_aa: CASSMESLAGGRNTQYF
clone_size: .
j_call: TRBJ2-3
v_call: TRBV19
d_call: TRBD2